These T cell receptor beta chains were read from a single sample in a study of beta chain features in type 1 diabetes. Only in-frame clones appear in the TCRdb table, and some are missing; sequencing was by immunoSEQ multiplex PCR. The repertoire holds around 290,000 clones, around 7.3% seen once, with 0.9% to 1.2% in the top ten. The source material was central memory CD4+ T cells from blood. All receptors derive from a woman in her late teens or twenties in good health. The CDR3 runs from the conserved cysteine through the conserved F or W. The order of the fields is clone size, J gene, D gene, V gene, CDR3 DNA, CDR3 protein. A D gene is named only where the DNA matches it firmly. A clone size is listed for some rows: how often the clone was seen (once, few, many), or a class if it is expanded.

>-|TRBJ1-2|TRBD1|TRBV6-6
TGTGCCATCAGTGACTTACAGGGGGCTGACTATGGCTACACCTTC
CAISDLQGADYGYTF
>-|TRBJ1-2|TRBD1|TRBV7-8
TGTGCCAGCAGCTTGGGACAGGCGTCAATATGGGGCTACACCTTC
CASSLGQASIWGYTF
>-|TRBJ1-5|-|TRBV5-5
TGTGCCAGCAGCTTGCAGGGACACGACAATCAGCCCCAGCATTTT
CASSLQGHDNQPQHF
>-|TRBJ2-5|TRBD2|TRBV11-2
TGTGCCAGCAGCTTAACGACTAGCGGGGGGGCCGGCGGGACCCAGTACTTC
CASSLTTSGGAGGTQYF
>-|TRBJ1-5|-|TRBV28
TGTGCCAGCAGTTTTCGGTCAAATCAGCCCCAGCATTTT
CASSFRSNQPQHF
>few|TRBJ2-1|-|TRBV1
TGCACCAGCAGCCAAAGATCCTGCCCGAACAATGAGCAGTTCTTC
CTSSQRSCPNNEQFF
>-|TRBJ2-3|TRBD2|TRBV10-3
TGTGCCATCGGAGAGTTCGGGTCTAGCGGGAGGAAGGGCACAGATACGCAGTATTTT
CAIGEFGSSGRKGTDTQYF
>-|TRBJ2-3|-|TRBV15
TGTGCCACCAGTGTACAAGGAACAGATACGCAGTATTTT
CATSVQGTDTQYF
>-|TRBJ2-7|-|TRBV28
TGTGCCAGCAGGAGCAACGAGCAGTACTTC
CASRSNEQYF
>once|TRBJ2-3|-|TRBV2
TGTGCCAGCAGTGAACGGAGGGGGATCACAGATACGCAGTATTTT
CASSERRGITDTQYF
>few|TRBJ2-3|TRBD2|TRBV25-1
TGTGCCAGCAGTCCCAGCGGGGATTTCACAGATACGCAGTATTTT
CASSPSGDFTDTQYF
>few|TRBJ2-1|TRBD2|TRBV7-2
TGTGCCAGCAGCTTAGCGGGACTAGCCCATGAGCAGTTCTTC
CASSLAGLAHEQFF
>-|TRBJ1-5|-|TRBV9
TGTGCCAGCAGCGGCTCGGCAGGGTCCGGCCAGCCCCAGCATTTT
CASSGSAGSGQPQHF
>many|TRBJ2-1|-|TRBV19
TGTGCCACCACAGCGAGCTACAATGAGCAGTTCTTC
CATTASYNEQFF
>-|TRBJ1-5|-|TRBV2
TGTGCCAGCAGAGTCGACAGCGGTTCCCTCGAGCCCCAGCATTTT
CASRVDSGSLEPQHF
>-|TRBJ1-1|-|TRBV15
TGTGCCACCAGTCCTCGGGGGAACACTGAAGCTTTCTTT
CATSPRGNTEAFF
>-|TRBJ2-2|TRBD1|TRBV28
TGTGCCAGCAGTTTTCCGAGACAGGGGGCCGGGGCCACGGCCGGGGAGCTGTTTTTT
CASSFPRQGAGATAGELFF
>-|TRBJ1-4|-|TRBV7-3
TGTGCCAGCAGCCCAAGACGCGGGGAAAAACTGTTTTTT
CASSPRRGEKLFF
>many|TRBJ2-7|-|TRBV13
TGTGCCAGCAGCTTAGCCCACCCTGACAGGCCCTACGAGCAGTACTTC
CASSLAHPDRPYEQYF
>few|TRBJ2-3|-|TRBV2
TGTGCCAGCAGTGAAGCAGGAACCGTGGGAGATACGCAGTATTTT
CASSEAGTVGDTQYF
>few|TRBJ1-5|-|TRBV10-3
TGTGCCGCGGGGCCGGATAGCAATCAGCCCCAGCATTTT
CAAGPDSNQPQHF
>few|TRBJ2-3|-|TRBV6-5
TGTGCCAGCAGCCCGACAGGTCACACAGATACGCAGTATTTT
CASSPTGHTDTQYF
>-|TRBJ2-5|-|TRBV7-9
TGTGCCAGCAGCTTATATCTATGGGGACGCAATTTGTCAACCCAGTACTTC
CASSLYLWGRNLSTQYF
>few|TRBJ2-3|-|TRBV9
TGTGCCAGCAGCGTAGCGGGAGCTACGTCAGATACGCAGTATTTT
CASSVAGATSDTQYF
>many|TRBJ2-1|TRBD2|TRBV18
TGTGCCAGCTCACCAGCAGCAGGGACTAACAATGAGCAGTTCTTC
CASSPAAGTNNEQFF
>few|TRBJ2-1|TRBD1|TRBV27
TGTGCCAGCAGTTTAAGGAACAAACGGGACAGCGTAAGAGTTGGCTCCTACAATGAGCAGTTCTTC
CASSLRNKRDSVRVGSYNEQFF
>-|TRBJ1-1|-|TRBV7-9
TGTGCCAGCAGCCAAGGCCGAGCAAACAGGGACTCGGGCACTGAAGCTTTCTTT
CASSQGRANRDSGTEAFF
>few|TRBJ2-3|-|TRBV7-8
TGTGCCAGCGCTCCCCCCCTTCGGCGGTTTACGCAGTATTTT
CASAPPLRRFTQYF
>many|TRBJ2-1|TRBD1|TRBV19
TGTGCCAGTAGATTGGGACAGGGAAAATCCAATGAGCAGTTCTTC
CASRLGQGKSNEQFF
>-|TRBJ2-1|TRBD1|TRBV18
TGTGCCAGCTCACCGGGACAGGTATCCAATGAGCAGTTCTTC
CASSPGQVSNEQFF
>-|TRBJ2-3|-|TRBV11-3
TGTGCCAGCAGCTCGATCTACAATACAGGGACTCGGGCAGATACGCAGTATTTT
CASSSIYNTGTRADTQYF
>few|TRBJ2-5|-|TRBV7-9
TGTGCCAGCAGCTTGTCGCGGCAGGGGTCGGAGACCCAGTACTTC
CASSLSRQGSETQYF
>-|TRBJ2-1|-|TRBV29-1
TGCAGCGTTGGGACTGATGAGCAGTTCTTC
CSVGTDEQFF
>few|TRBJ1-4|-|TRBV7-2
TGTGCCAGCAGCTTTGTGACCGGTAAACTGTTTTTT
CASSFVTGKLFF
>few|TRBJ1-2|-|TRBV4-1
TGCGCCAGCAGCCCCAGACAGAACGTGGTCTATGGCTACACCTTC
CASSPRQNVVYGYTF
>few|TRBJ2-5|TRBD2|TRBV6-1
TGTGCCAGCAGTTGGAGCGGGAGCGGGGAGACCCAGTACTTC
CASSWSGSGETQYF
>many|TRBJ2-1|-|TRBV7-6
TGTGCCAGCAGGGGACCCGAGCAGTTCTTC
CASRGPEQFF
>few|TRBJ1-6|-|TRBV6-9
TGTGCCAGTCCACAGGGTGGGGCGGAAAGAATTAATTCACCCCTCCACTTT
CASPQGGAERINSPLHF
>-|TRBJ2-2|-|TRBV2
TGTGCCAGCACCCCTCGGGGGCTGCAGTCCGGGGAGCTGTTTTTT
CASTPRGLQSGELFF
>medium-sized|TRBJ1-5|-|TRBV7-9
TGTGCCAGCAGCCTCTCCGAGGGGGGGACCTCGACCCAGCATTTT
CASSLSEGGTSTQHF
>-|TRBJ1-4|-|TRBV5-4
TGTGCCAGCAGCTCCACCGGGACGCGGAATGAAAAACTGTTTTTT
CASSSTGTRNEKLFF
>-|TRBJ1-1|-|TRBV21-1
TGTGCCAGCAGCTCCCCGAGGGGCGAGGTGAACACTGAAGCTTTCTTT
CASSSPRGEVNTEAFF
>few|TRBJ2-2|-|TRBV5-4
TGTGCCAGCAGCCCTCAGGGAGAGACCGGGGAGCTGTTTTTT
CASSPQGETGELFF
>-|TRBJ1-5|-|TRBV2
TGTGCCAGCAACCAGGGATCTTTTGGACAGCCCCAGCATTTT
CASNQGSFGQPQHF
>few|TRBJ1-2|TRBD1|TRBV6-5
TGTGCCAGCAGTCCGCAGCAGGGGGTTGGCTACACCTTC
CASSPQQGVGYTF
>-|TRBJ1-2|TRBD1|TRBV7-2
TGTGCCAGCAGCCCCAGACAGGGGCTCGGCTACACCTTC
CASSPRQGLGYTF
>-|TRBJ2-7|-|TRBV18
TGTGCCAGCTCACAGGGGGACGAGCAGTACTTC
CASSQGDEQYF
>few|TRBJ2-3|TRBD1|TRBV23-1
TGCGCCAGCAGTCAATCGATACCGGGACAGGGAGAAGCAGATACGCAGTATTTT
CASSQSIPGQGEADTQYF
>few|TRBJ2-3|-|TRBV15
TGTGCCACCAGCAGAGATCGGGATTTGGGTACGCAGTATTTT
CATSRDRDLGTQYF
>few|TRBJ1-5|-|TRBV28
TGTGCCAGCAGTTTCGAGGGGGATCAGCCCCAGCATTTT
CASSFEGDQPQHF
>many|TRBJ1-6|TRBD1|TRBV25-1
TGTGCCAGCAGTGGGGACAGGTACAATTCACCCCTCCACTTT
CASSGDRYNSPLHF
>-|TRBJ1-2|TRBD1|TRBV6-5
TGTGCCAGCGGGAGCCCGTTCACGAGGGGGCTAGGCTACACCTTC
CASGSPFTRGLGYTF
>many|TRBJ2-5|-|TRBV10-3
TGTGCCATCAGTGTGGGTCAGGGCCTAGAGACCCAGTACTTC
CAISVGQGLETQYF
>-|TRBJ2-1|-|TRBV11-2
TGTGCCAGCAGCCTCACCGGGACGGACTACAATGAGCAGTTCTTC
CASSLTGTDYNEQFF
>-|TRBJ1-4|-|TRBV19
TGTGCCAGTAGTAGACTGGAGGAAAAACTGTTTTTT
CASSRLEEKLFF
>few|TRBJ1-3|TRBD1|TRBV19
TGTGCCAGTAGGAACAGGGGCTCGCCCTCTGGAAACACCATATATTTT
CASRNRGSPSGNTIYF